A single TCR beta chain is shown here with its context. Its specificity is unknown. This entry belongs to a study of T-cell memory formation after mild COVID-19. Study-level points and caveats: Several responding clones turned up in pre-infection memory, indicating that cross-reactive memory may have taken part.

Looked up from germline, CDR1 is SGDLS and CDR2 is YYNGEE. Trimming cost V 7 bases and J 2 bases, with 15 bases left between them. This CDR3 region has 14 residues. TCRdb re-derived calls from the 5' RACE reads in MiXCR, one entry per CDR3 protein. The sample records around 530,000 distinct CDR3 sequences, less than 25% being singletons. This sequence originates from an adult woman who had mild COVID-19 (a few samples of this study predate the infection). Cell type and time point are not known. This chain connects TRBV9 to TRBJ2-5; D is perhaps TRBD1 or TRBD2 (6 bases each). Material for sequencing was PBMCs or a T cell subset sorted from them (not recorded which). For the CDR3, the DNA is TGTGCCAGCGGGGCGGGACACATTCAAGAGACCCAGTACTTC. It is translated as CASGAGHIQETQYF.